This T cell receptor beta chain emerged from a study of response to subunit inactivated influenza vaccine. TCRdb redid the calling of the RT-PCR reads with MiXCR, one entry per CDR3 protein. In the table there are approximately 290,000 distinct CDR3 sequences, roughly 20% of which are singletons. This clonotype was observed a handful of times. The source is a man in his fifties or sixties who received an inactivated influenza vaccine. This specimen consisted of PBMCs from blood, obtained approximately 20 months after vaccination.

The CDR3: CASSSGTGRQYF. In nucleotides, the CDR3 is TGTGCCAGCAGCTCTGGGACAGGGCGGCAGTATTTT. V is TRBV7-2 and J is TRBJ2-3; TRBD1 matches 9 bases. Germline lookup yields CDR1 SGHTA and CDR2 FQGNSA. Germline trimming cut 4 bases from V and 11 bases from J; bases unmatched to any gene: 4. The CDR3 has 12 residues.